The rows below give T cell receptor beta chains drawn from one sample of a study of T cells in Graves' hyperthyroidism and ophthalmopathy. TCRdb re-called the multiplex PCR reads with MiXCR, one entry per CDR3 protein. This sample has under 450,000 distinct CDR3 sequences, with roughly 13% found just once. The sequenced material came from blood. Receptors originate from a man aged 30-40 years with Graves' hyperthyroidism that later progressed to Graves' ophthalmopathy. Both conserved end residues are part of each CDR3. A D gene is named only where the DNA matches it firmly. Part of the rows lack a size; the others show once, few, many or a class for expanded clones.

V: TRBV7-2; J: TRBJ1-5; size: NA; D: NA; CDR3: CASSRGTGPQHF; DNA: TGTGCCAGCAGCCGCGGGACCGGGCCCCAGCATTTT
V: TRBV7-8; J: TRBJ2-5; size: many; D: TRBD2; CDR3: CASSPRGRLGETQYF; DNA: TGTGCCAGCAGCCCCCGCGGGAGGCTTGGGGAGACCCAGTACTTC
V: TRBV7-9; J: TRBJ2-1; size: NA; D: TRBD1; CDR3: CASSPGQNYNEQFF; DNA: TGTGCCAGCAGCCCGGGACAGAACTACAATGAGCAGTTCTTC
V: TRBV28; J: TRBJ1-4; size: many; D: NA; CDR3: CASSLYYWLPVATNEKLFF; DNA: TGTGCCAGCAGTTTATATTACTGGCTCCCCGTTGCAACTAATGAAAAACTGTTTTTT
V: TRBV7-6; J: TRBJ2-3; size: many; D: TRBD1; CDR3: CASSLEGTEPYSTDTQYF; DNA: TGTGCCAGCAGCTTAGAAGGGACAGAACCTTATAGCACAGATACGCAGTATTTT
V: TRBV7-9; J: TRBJ1-3; size: NA; D: NA; CDR3: CASSLKNF; DNA: TGTGCCAGCAGCCTAAAGAATTTT
V: TRBV6-1; J: TRBJ1-6; size: many; D: TRBD1; CDR3: CASRAGTDNSPLHF; DNA: TGTGCCAGCAGGGCCGGGACAGATAATTCACCCCTCCACTTT
V: TRBV4-1; J: TRBJ1-5; size: few; D: TRBD1; CDR3: CASSPIQTGNNQPQHF; DNA: TGCGCCAGCAGCCCGATCCAGACAGGGAACAATCAGCCCCAGCATTTT
V: TRBV20-1; J: TRBJ2-3; size: many; D: TRBD2; CDR3: CSATNSGGVNSTQYF; DNA: TGCAGTGCTACGAACAGCGGGGGGGTCAACTCTACGCAGTATTTT
V: TRBV27; J: TRBJ2-7; size: NA; D: TRBD1; CDR3: CASSLTDRGYEQYF; DNA: TGTGCCAGCAGTTTAACGGACAGGGGTTACGAGCAGTACTTC
V: TRBV19; J: TRBJ1-5; size: few; D: NA; CDR3: CASSVQGLNSNQPQHF; DNA: TGTGCCAGTAGTGTACAAGGACTGAATAGCAATCAGCCCCAGCATTTT
V: TRBV24-1; J: TRBJ2-1; size: many; D: TRBD2; CDR3: CATSTSGGAENEQFF; DNA: TGTGCCACCAGTACCAGCGGGGGGGCGGAGAATGAGCAGTTCTTC
V: TRBV28; J: TRBJ1-5; size: many; D: NA; CDR3: CASSFGQVPNQPQHF; DNA: TGTGCCAGCAGTTTTGGGCAGGTCCCGAATCAGCCCCAGCATTTT
V: TRBV2; J: TRBJ2-5; size: many; D: NA; CDR3: CASSVEVETQYF; DNA: TGTGCCAGCAGTGTGGAGGTGGAGACCCAGTACTTC
V: TRBV15; J: TRBJ1-1; size: many; D: NA; CDR3: CATSRDRVNTEAFF; DNA: TGTGCCACCAGCAGAGATCGGGTGAACACTGAAGCTTTCTTT
V: TRBV28; J: TRBJ1-2; size: many; D: TRBD1; CDR3: CASSLQTGGAGGYTF; DNA: TGTGCCAGCAGTTTACAGACAGGGGGGGCGGGAGGCTACACCTTC
V: TRBV20-1; J: TRBJ1-3; size: NA; D: NA; CDR3: CSAPDWSSGNTIYF; DNA: TGCAGTGCCCCGGACTGGAGCTCTGGAAACACCATATATTTT
V: TRBV4-1; J: TRBJ2-3; size: NA; D: TRBD1; CDR3: CASSQEGGGTGVYTQYF; DNA: TGCGCCAGCAGCCAAGAGGGAGGGGGGACAGGGGTATATACGCAGTATTTT
V: TRBV20-1; J: TRBJ2-7; size: NA; D: TRBD1; CDR3: CSASWDRVYEQYF; DNA: TGCAGTGCTAGTTGGGACAGAGTCTACGAGCAGTACTTC
V: TRBV4-1; J: TRBJ1-2; size: NA; D: NA; CDR3: CASSRPGTQGSGYTF; DNA: TGCGCCAGCAGCCGCCCGGGAACCCAAGGGTCTGGCTACACCTTC
V: TRBV19; J: TRBJ2-5; size: few; D: NA; CDR3: CASSMGRQETQYF; DNA: TGTGCCAGTAGTATGGGCAGACAAGAGACCCAGTACTTC
V: TRBV11-3; J: TRBJ2-7; size: NA; D: NA; CDR3: CASSLEATVLPYEQYF; DNA: TGTGCCAGCAGCTTAGAGGCGACAGTTTTGCCCTACGAGCAGTACTTC
V: TRBV5-6; J: TRBJ2-1; size: NA; D: NA; CDR3: CASTPSDRSYNEQFF; DNA: TGTGCCAGCACCCCCTCTGATCGTTCCTACAATGAGCAGTTCTTC
V: TRBV11-3; J: TRBJ1-6; size: many; D: NA; CDR3: CASSLDLDPSPLHF; DNA: TGTGCCAGCAGCTTAGATCTCGACCCATCACCCCTCCACTTT
V: TRBV7-8; J: TRBJ2-5; size: many; D: TRBD2; CDR3: CASSLALTSGVETQYF; DNA: TGTGCCAGCAGCTTAGCGCTGACTAGCGGGGTTGAGACCCAGTACTTC
V: TRBV7-6; J: TRBJ2-7; size: NA; D: NA; CDR3: CASSLGAALTYEQYF; DNA: TGTGCCAGCAGCTTAGGAGCGGCTTTAACCTACGAGCAGTACTTC
V: TRBV20-1; J: TRBJ2-2; size: NA; D: NA; CDR3: CSASNLRGTGELFF; DNA: TGCAGTGCTAGTAATCTTAGAGGCACCGGGGAGCTGTTTTTT
V: TRBV20-1; J: TRBJ2-1; size: few; D: NA; CDR3: CSAEGGAFSYNEQFF; DNA: TGCAGTGCCGAGGGGGGGGCCTTCTCCTACAATGAGCAGTTCTTC
V: TRBV11-1; J: TRBJ1-1; size: once; D: NA; CDR3: CASSLGVMNTESFF; DNA: TGTGCCAGCAGCTTAGGGGTGATGAACACTGAATCTTTCTTT
V: TRBV11-2; J: TRBJ1-1; size: many; D: NA; CDR3: CASSLEVSGTEAFF; DNA: TGTGCCAGCAGCTTAGAAGTTAGTGGCACTGAAGCTTTCTTT
V: TRBV10-3; J: TRBJ1-2; size: few; D: TRBD1; CDR3: CAISSPGTGDGYTF; DNA: TGTGCCATCAGTTCTCCCGGGACAGGGGATGGCTACACCTTC
V: TRBV5-1; J: TRBJ1-6; size: NA; D: TRBD1; CDR3: CASSLGDRVNSYNSPLHF; DNA: TGCGCCAGCAGCTTGGGGGACAGGGTAAACTCCTATAATTCACCCCTCCACTTT
V: TRBV9; J: TRBJ2-2; size: NA; D: NA; CDR3: CASSPWGGGTGELFF; DNA: TGTGCCAGCAGCCCGTGGGGTGGCGGCACCGGGGAGCTGTTTTTT
V: TRBV5-1; J: TRBJ1-1; size: many; D: NA; CDR3: CASSLGGDPTNTEAFF; DNA: TGCGCCAGCAGCTTGGGAGGGGACCCTACTAATACTGAAGCTTTCTTT
V: TRBV3-1; J: TRBJ2-7; size: few; D: TRBD2; CDR3: CASSQPEGRLGTKGEQYF; DNA: TGTGCCAGCAGCCAGCCGGAGGGGAGACTAGGGACTAAGGGGGAGCAGTACTTC
V: TRBV18; J: TRBJ2-7; size: many; D: TRBD1; CDR3: CASSPFFRGRGYEQYF; DNA: TGTGCCAGCTCACCATTTTTCAGGGGGCGCGGGTACGAGCAGTACTTC
V: TRBV3-1; J: TRBJ2-7; size: NA; D: TRBD1; CDR3: CASSQDFGQGDEQYF; DNA: TGTGCCAGCAGCCAAGATTTCGGACAGGGAGACGAGCAGTACTTC
V: TRBV18; J: TRBJ2-4; size: NA; D: NA; CDR3: CASSPPNLAKNIQYF; DNA: TGTGCCAGCTCACCACCAAACTTAGCCAAAAACATTCAGTACTTC
V: TRBV4-1; J: TRBJ2-7; size: many; D: NA; CDR3: CASSQQWGIEGYEQYF; DNA: TGCGCCAGCAGCCAACAATGGGGAATTGAAGGTTACGAGCAGTACTTC
V: TRBV20-1; J: TRBJ2-7; size: few; D: NA; CDR3: CSASIGFDEQYF; DNA: TGCAGTGCTAGCATAGGCTTTGACGAGCAGTACTTC
V: TRBV5-1; J: TRBJ2-1; size: NA; D: NA; CDR3: CASSPGFQGEQFF; DNA: TGCGCCAGCAGCCCAGGGTTCCAGGGTGAGCAGTTCTTC
V: TRBV30; J: TRBJ1-1; size: NA; D: TRBD1; CDR3: CAWTLTGGTEAFF; DNA: TGTGCCTGGACGCTGACAGGGGGCACTGAAGCTTTCTTT
V: TRBV12-3/TRBV12-4; J: TRBJ1-2; size: many; D: NA; CDR3: CASSLRPGIDTF; DNA: TGTGCCAGCAGTTTACGTCCAGGCATAGACACCTTC
V: TRBV2; J: TRBJ2-5; size: NA; D: NA; CDR3: CASSEGQPRDF; DNA: TGTGCCAGCAGTGAAGGTCAGCCTCGTGACTTC
V: TRBV9; J: TRBJ2-2; size: NA; D: NA; CDR3: CASRGFFTGELFF; DNA: TGTGCCAGCAGGGGTTTCTTCACCGGGGAGCTGTTTTTT
V: TRBV20-1; J: TRBJ1-1; size: many; D: TRBD1; CDR3: CSARVDRVSTEAFF; DNA: TGCAGTGCTAGGGTTGACAGGGTGAGCACTGAAGCTTTCTTT
V: TRBV20-1; J: TRBJ1-1; size: many; D: NA; CDR3: CSAREDRNTEAFF; DNA: TGCAGTGCTAGAGAGGACAGGAACACTGAAGCTTTCTTT
V: TRBV7-8; J: TRBJ1-6; size: many; D: NA; CDR3: CASSLARNPYNSPLHF; DNA: TGTGCCAGCAGCTTAGCACGAAACCCATATAATTCACCCCTCCACTTT
V: TRBV7-7; J: TRBJ2-5; size: NA; D: TRBD2; CDR3: CASSRPGGAETQYF; DNA: TGTGCCAGCAGCCGCCCGGGGGGGGCAGAGACCCAGTACTTC
V: TRBV27; J: TRBJ1-4; size: few; D: TRBD1; CDR3: CASTDRGPATNEKLFF; DNA: TGTGCCAGCACCGACAGGGGGCCTGCAACTAATGAAAAACTGTTTTTT